This T cell receptor (beta chain) was identified in a study of vaccination effects on CD4 cells after COVID-19. Across the whole study: A few patients who were convalescent were sampled early, at day +14, and again late after vaccination. After the second dose, samples were taken at median day 72.

The authors isolated CD4+ T cells after roughly 10 days of culture. This individual tested PCR-positive for SARS-CoV-2 infection between March and December 2020. Participants got two doses of BNT162b2 or mRNA-1273 vaccine. Half the medium was replaced with IL-2 medium on days 3 and 7. As for this clone: Its antigen is unidentified.

V was pared by 7 bases and J by 2 bases, with 16 bases between. The CDR3 consists of 15 residues. CDR1 SGHTA and CDR2 FQGNSA come from the germline V gene. Libraries were prepared by immunoSEQ multiplex PCR; TCRdb keeps only in-frame clonotypes and omits some of them. This table has 50,000 or so clones, around three quarters appearing once. Findings of the study overall: Both infection-induced and vaccine-induced clones contracted markedly at late post-vaccination timepoints.

The clonotype originates from a human donor who had a prior SARS-CoV-2 infection. The chain couples TRBV7-2 to TRBJ2-3; D unclear. The sample consisted of CD4+ T cells from PBMCs cultured without peptide, taken after COVID-19 vaccination. The CDR3 DNA reads as TGTGCCAGCACCCCCCCTTTGGGGAACACAGATACGCAGTATTTT. This sequence encodes CASTPPLGNTDTQYF.